These 20 T cell receptor beta chains share one sample of origin, sequenced in a study of blood T cell repertoires in COVID-19. The assay was immunoSEQ multiplex PCR, and TCRdb's table has in-frame clones only and misses some. The sample comprises some 120,000 clones, around 86% of which are singletons, and about 5.4% rests with the top ten. Sequencing was performed on peripheral blood. The receptor set was obtained from a human donor in a cohort sampled during active COVID-19.

The J gene is TRBJ1-1, the V gene TRBV27; the match to TRBD1 covers 7 bases. The J segment lost 2 bases and the V segment lost 4 bases, leaving 1 base of the junction unmatched. Germline lookup yields CDR1 MNHEY and CDR2 SMNVEV (reference sequence). The CDR3 extends over 13 amino acids. CDR3 region: CASSWDSNTEAFF. CDR3 coding DNA: TGTGCCAGCAGTTGGGACAGCAACACTGAAGCTTTCTTT.

The rearrangement joins TRBV5-1 to TRBJ1-2; D perhaps matches TRBD1 (5 bases). From germline, CDR1 is SGHRS and CDR2 YFSETQ. CDR3 size: 17 residues. Trimming shortened V by 5 bases and J by 4 bases, and 24 bases separated the two germline ends. The CDR3 DNA is TGCGCCAGCAGTTTGTACCCAGGGCAGCCGTTAATCTATGGCTACACCTTC. The encoded protein is CASSLYPGQPLIYGYTF.

CDR3 amino acids: CASSFFRRDNEQFF. CDR3 nucleotides: TGCGCCAGCAGCTTCTTCCGACGGGACAATGAGCAGTTCTTC. The chain links TRBV5-1 to TRBJ2-1; no reliable D call. From germline, CDR1 is SGHRS and CDR2 YFSETQ. The V gene lost 2 bases and the J gene lost 5 bases, with 11 bases spanning the gap. This CDR3 is built from 14 residues.

The CDR3, as DNA: TGCGCCAGCAGCTGGACCAGGCTAACCCTCCGATCACAGGGGGCAGATACGCAGTATTTT. It yields the protein CASSWTRLTLRSQGADTQYF. This chain links TRBV5-1 with TRBJ2-3; 8 positions match TRBD1. The CDR3 consists of 20 residues. CDR1 and CDR2 (germline): SGHRS, YFSETQ. The V segment lost 3 bases and the J segment 4 bases; nucleotides outside the gene matches: 22.

This chain joins TRBV12-3 or TRBV12-4 and TRBJ2-1, with TRBD1 as a possible D gene (5 bases). Trimming stripped 5 bases from V and 9 bases from J, with 8 bases between. The CDR3 is 11 amino acids. Written as DNA, the CDR3 is TGTGCCAGCAGTCTCACAGGTGAGCAGTTCTTC. It translates to CASSLTGEQFF.

The CDR3 loop reads CASSVATTSALYEQYF. CDR3 nucleotide sequence: TGTGCCAGCAGCGTAGCTACGACTAGCGCTCTTTACGAGCAGTACTTC. V usage is TRBV9 and J usage is TRBJ2-7; 8 nucleotides match TRBD2. V shed 0 bases and J 4 bases; nucleotides not matched to a gene: 9. This CDR3 has 16 residues. CDR1 and CDR2 from the germline V gene are SGDLS and YYNGEE. Complete variable domain (other parts from reference TRBV9 and TRBJ2-7): DSGVTQTPKHLITATGQRVTLRCSPRSGDLSVYWYQQSLDQGLQFLIQYYNGEERAKGNILERFSAQQFPDLHSELNLSSLELGDSALYFCASSVATTSALYEQYFGPGTRLTVT.

The sample holds a few counts of this clone. The V gene is TRBV11-1, the J gene TRBJ1-2; 9 bases map to TRBD1. This CDR3 is 15 amino acids long. CDR1 and CDR2 from the germline V gene are SGHAT and FQDESV (reference sequence). J gave up 6 bases and V 0 bases, and 5 bases lay outside the gene matches. CDR3 sequence reads: CASSLAQGARNGYTF. CDR3 in DNA: TGTGCCAGCAGCTTAGCACAGGGGGCCAGGAATGGCTACACCTTC.

This chain links TRBV15 with TRBJ1-2; D possibly corresponds to TRBD1 (6 bases). CDR1 and CDR2 (germline): LNHNV, YYDKDF (reference sequence). Trimming stripped 0 bases from V and 5 bases from J, with 13 bases between. The CDR3 spans 15 residues. This CDR3 is CATSRDWAGAYGYTF. CDR3 nucleotides: TGTGCCACCAGCAGAGATTGGGCAGGGGCATATGGCTACACCTTC.

The rearrangement joins TRBV6-6 to TRBJ2-1; the D is unclear. This CDR3 region has 12 residues. V lost 5 bases and J 6 bases, leaving 8 bases between the germline ends. The germline gives CDR1 MNHNY, CDR2 SVGAGI (reference sequence). The CDR3 spells CASSERVNEQFF. CDR3 sequence (DNA): TGTGCCAGCAGTGAGCGAGTCAATGAGCAGTTCTTC.

The chain couples TRBV11-2 to TRBJ1-3; no reliable D call. V shed 5 bases and J shed 5 bases, with 10 bases lying between them. Germline V CDR1 and CDR2: SGHAT, FQNNGV. This CDR3 has 13 amino acids. CDR3 sequence reads: CASSRRLRNTIYF. In DNA, the CDR3 is TGTGCCAGCAGCCGACGACTAAGAAACACCATATATTTT. Using reference TRBV11-2 and TRBJ1-3 for the parts outside the CDR3, the full variable domain is EAGVAQSPRYKIIEKRQSVAFWCNPISGHATLYWYQQILGQGPKLLIQFQNNGVVDDSQLPKDRFSAERLKGVDSTLKIQPAKLEDSAVYLCASSRRLRNTIYFGEGSWLTVV.

V gene TRBV27 combines with J gene TRBJ2-7, with a tentative D call TRBD2 (5 bases). This CDR3 has 16 residues. The germline gives CDR1 MNHEY, CDR2 SMNVEV (reference sequence). The V end lost 5 bases, the J end lost 2 bases, and 19 bases lay between the germline ends. CDR3 residues: CASSPMGAQAPYEQYF. As DNA, the CDR3 is TGTGCCAGCAGTCCCATGGGAGCCCAGGCCCCCTACGAGCAGTACTTC.

Of note for this clone: One end of the junction does not line up with germline, which may come from a read error. The V and J genes are TRBV7-7 and TRBJ2-2; 7 bases are a match to TRBD1. Germline CDR1 reads SSHAT; CDR2 reads FNYEAQ (reference sequence). There are 13 residues in the CDR3. The CDR3, as DNA: TGTGCTAGCAGGGGGACAGTCACCGGGGAGCTGTTTTTT. This sequence encodes CASRGTVTGELFF.

The chain carries TRBV25-1 and TRBJ1-1, with 8 bases that match TRBD1. J was trimmed by 5 bases and V by 2 bases; bases with no gene match: 16. The CDR3 has 18 amino acids. Per germline, CDR1 MGHDK and CDR2 SYGVNS. As DNA, the CDR3 is TGTGCCAGCAGTGAACTATGGCCGACAGGGGTGCTTGGTACTGAAGCTTTCTTT. Its protein is CASSELWPTGVLGTEAFF.

The V call is TRBV27, the J call TRBJ1-5, with 7 bases matching TRBD1. With 5 bases clipped from V and 7 bases from J, the junction kept 11 bases outside the gene matches. The CDR3 loop spans 15 amino acids. The germline V gene encodes CDR1 MNHEY and CDR2 SMNVEV (reference sequence). The DNA for the CDR3 is TGTGCCAGCAGTGAGCTTGGACAGGTAGGCCAGCCCCAGCATTTT. As protein: CASSELGQVGQPQHF.

The V call is TRBV4-2, the J call TRBJ2-5; perhaps TRBD1 as D (6 bases). CDR1 and CDR2 (germline): LGHNA, YNFKEQ. CDR3 length: 15 residues. V lost 1 base to trimming and J lost 1 base, with 10 bases between them. The CDR3 protein is CASSQGRQVQETQYF. CDR3 in DNA: TGTGCCAGCAGCCAAGGGAGACAGGTCCAAGAGACCCAGTACTTC.

The DNA for the CDR3 is TGTGCCAGCAGCCGACAGGGGGCCGAAAACACCATATATTTT. Translation gives CASSRQGAENTIYF. This chain connects TRBV5-5 to TRBJ1-3; 10 bases agree with TRBD1. Losses at the gene ends were 4 bases for V and 6 bases for J; bases not matched to a gene: 4. This CDR3 contains 14 residues. The germline CDR1 and CDR2 sequences are SGHKS and YYEKEE (reference sequence).

The chain carries TRBV14 and TRBJ2-1; 7 bases map to TRBD2. Per germline, CDR1 SGHDN and CDR2 FVKESK. This CDR3 comprises 16 residues. The ends lost 0 bases at V and 4 bases at J; junction bases unmatched: 6. The CDR3 reads CASSQDLGRIYNEQFF. CDR3 in DNA: TGTGCCAGCAGCCAAGACCTCGGGAGGATATACAATGAGCAGTTCTTC.

This clone has just a few counts. The J gene is TRBJ2-6, the V gene TRBV30; D uncertain. Germline CDR1 reads GTSNPN; CDR2 reads SVGIG (reference sequence). The CDR3 sequence is 17 residues long. V lost 2 bases and J 0 bases, leaving 14 bases between the germline ends. This CDR3 reads CAWSRSVSPSGANVLTF. CDR3 coding DNA: TGTGCCTGGAGTCGGTCAGTTAGCCCCTCTGGGGCCAACGTCCTGACTTTC.

The chain carries TRBV6-1 and TRBJ1-1; no clear D gene. Between the trimmed V and J ends, which lost 3 bases and 3 bases, there was a span of 11 bases. The germline V gene encodes CDR1 MNHNS and CDR2 SASEGT. The CDR3 is 14 residues long. The CDR3 region has the DNA TGTGCCAGCAGTGAGGAGGCTTCCTACACTGAAGCTTTCTTT. It translates to CASSEEASYTEAFF.

V gene TRBV5-1 combines with J gene TRBJ1-1; 8 nucleotides agree with TRBD1. The CDR3 runs to 14 residues. Trimming cost V 6 bases and J 3 bases; bases outside gene matches: 7. Germline V gene data show CDR1 as SGHRS and CDR2 as YFSETQ. CDR3: CASTLTGDDTEAFF. In DNA form, the CDR3 reads TGCGCCAGCACCCTGACAGGGGACGACACTGAAGCTTTCTTT.